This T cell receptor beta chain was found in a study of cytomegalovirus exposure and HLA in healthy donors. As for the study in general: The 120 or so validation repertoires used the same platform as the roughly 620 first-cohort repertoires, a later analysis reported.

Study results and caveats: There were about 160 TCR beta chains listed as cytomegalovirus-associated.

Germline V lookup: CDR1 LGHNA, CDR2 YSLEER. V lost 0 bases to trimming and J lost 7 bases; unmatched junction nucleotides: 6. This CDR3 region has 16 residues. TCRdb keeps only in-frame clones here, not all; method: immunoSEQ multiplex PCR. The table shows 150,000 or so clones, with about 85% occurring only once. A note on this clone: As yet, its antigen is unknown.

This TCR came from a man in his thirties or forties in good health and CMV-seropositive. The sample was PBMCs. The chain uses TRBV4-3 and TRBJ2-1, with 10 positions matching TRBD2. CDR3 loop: CASSQDPGAGGNEQFF. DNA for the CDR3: TGCGCCAGCAGCCAAGATCCCGGAGCGGGGGGGAATGAGCAGTTCTTC.